Reported below is one TCR beta chain. Measured with immunoSEQ multiplex PCR; TCRdb has only the in-frame clones, and not every one. The sample has 180,000 or so clones, 86% seen once. The record originates from a study of blood T cell repertoires in COVID-19. The wider study: From T cells, B-cell-depleted T cells, or PBMCs came the material, which was cDNA or gDNA.

Germline CDR1 and CDR2: MNHEY and SVGAGI. The ends lost 6 bases at V and 7 bases at J; junction bases unmatched: 7. This CDR3 comprises 13 residues. This TCR was sampled from a woman over 75 in a cohort sampled during active or convalescent COVID-19. Sequencing was done on a sample of peripheral blood. The chain links TRBV6-5 to TRBJ2-7, with TRBD2 matching 9 bases. The CDR3 nucleotides read TGTGCCAGCAGAGTAGCGGGAGAGGGTGAGCAGTACGTC. It is translated as CASRVAGEGEQYV.